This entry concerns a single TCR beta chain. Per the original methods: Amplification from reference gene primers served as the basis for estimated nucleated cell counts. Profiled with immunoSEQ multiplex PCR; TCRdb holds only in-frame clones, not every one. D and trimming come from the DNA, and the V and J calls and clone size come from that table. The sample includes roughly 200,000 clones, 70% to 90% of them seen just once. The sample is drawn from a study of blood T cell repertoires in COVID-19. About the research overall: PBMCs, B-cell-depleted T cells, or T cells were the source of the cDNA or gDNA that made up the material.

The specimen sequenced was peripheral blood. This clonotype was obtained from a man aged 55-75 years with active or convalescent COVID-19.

DNA of the CDR3: TGCGCCAGCAGTAGGGGGTACAGCACCGGGGAGCTGTTTTTT. It translates to CASSRGYSTGELFF. The J gene is TRBJ2-2, the V gene TRBV5-1; D might be TRBD1 (6 bases). CDR3 length: 14 residues. The V end lost 5 bases, the J end lost 4 bases, and 12 bases lay between the germline ends. In germline, CDR1 is SGHRS, CDR2 YFSETQ. The whole variable domain, remainder taken from reference TRBV5-1 and TRBJ2-2, is KAGVTQTPRYLIKTRGQQVTLSCSPISGHRSVSWYQQTPGQGLQFLFEYFSETQRNKGNFPGRFSGRQFSNSRSEMNVSTLELGDSALYLCASSRGYSTGELFFGEGSRLTVL.